Sequencing of this T cell receptor beta chain was carried out in a study of post-analysis software for immune sequencing data. This clonotype was counted at least ten times. What it binds is unknown. Libraries were made from TCR beta cDNA, and they carried unique molecular identifiers. Yield was some 540,000 cDNA molecules from approximately 0.91 to 9.4 million T cells. TCRdb recomputed calls from the PCR reads with MiXCR, one row per CDR3 protein. This sample yields some 690,000 distinct CDR3 sequences, of which about 32% are seen a single time; about 0.5% belongs to the top ten. Study conclusions and caveats: Among multiple sclerosis patients, normalized Chao1 diversity was significantly below that of controls.

Specimen: blood. The sequence was obtained from a girl under 18 with multiple sclerosis.

CDR3 coding DNA: TGCAGCGCCAGCAGGGGGACTAGCACAGATACGCAGTATTTT. Amino acid sequence: CSASRGTSTDTQYF. The V and J genes are TRBV29-1 and TRBJ2-3, with D maybe TRBD1 (7 bases). V lost 7 bases and J lost 0, with 14 bases in between. The germline V gene encodes CDR1 SQVTM and CDR2 ANQGSEA. CDR3 length: 14 amino acids.